Each of the 20 T cell receptor beta chains below was sequenced from the same sample in a study. TCRdb called the 5' RACE reads again in MiXCR, with one record for every CDR3 protein. The data hold tens of thousands of distinct CDR3 sequences, with roughly a quarter observed a single time. The sample comprised memory CD4+ T cells sorted from blood. Described subset: memory CD4+ T cells, CD4+CD45RO+CD25-. The receptors were gathered from a female donor with breast cancer.

In its sample, this clonotype was seen a few times. V usage is TRBV10-3 and J usage is TRBJ2-7, with a tentative D call TRBD2 (5 bases). The CDR3 loop spans 9 amino acids. The germline CDR1 and CDR2 sequences are ENHRY and SYGVKD. V was trimmed by 8 bases and J by 6 bases, leaving 5 bases between them. CDR3 in amino acids: CAIGSEQYF. The CDR3 DNA reads TGTGCCATCGGGAGCGAGCAGTACTTC.

In its sample, this clonotype is medium-sized (0.01 to 0.1%). The genes are TRBV29-1 and TRBJ2-6; D remains ambiguous. Germline CDR1 and CDR2: SQVTM and ANQGSEA. The CDR3 has 14 residues. Trimming left V 7 bases short and J 2 bases short, with 12 bases between. The CDR3 is CSAVISAGANVLTF. CDR3 nucleotide sequence: TGCAGCGCTGTAATATCCGCTGGGGCCAACGTCCTGACTTTC.

There are many counts of this clonotype. The rearrangement joins TRBV12-3 or TRBV12-4 to TRBJ1-4; D unclear. This CDR3 is built from 14 residues. Trimming pared 5 bases from V and 8 bases from J, leaving 15 bases between. CDR3 residues: CASSPLTKGEKLFF. The CDR3 DNA reads TGTGCCAGCAGTCCTCTCACCAAGGGAGAAAAACTGTTTTTT.

The chain has TRBV20-1 and TRBJ2-5, with TRBD2 as a possible D gene (7 bases). The CDR3 consists of 14 residues. CDR1 and CDR2 (germline): DFQATT, SNEGSKA (reference sequence). The V gene lost 7 bases and the J gene lost 1 base, with 16 bases spanning the gap. The CDR3 DNA follows: TGCAGTGGGGGTGGGGGGGCCCTCCAAGAGACCCAGTACTTC. Encoded protein: CSGGGGALQETQYF.

The chain joins TRBV9 to TRBJ2-5; 7 nucleotides align to TRBD2. CDR1 is SGDLS and CDR2 is YYNGEE in the germline V gene. V lost 4 bases, J lost 7 bases, and 16 bases stayed unmatched. This CDR3 contains 16 residues. The CDR3 DNA reads as TGTGCCAGCAGCCCCAGTGGCCCGGGGGGAGTAGGGACCCAGTACTTC. Its protein product is CASSPSGPGGVGTQYF. The full variable domain, with the rest looked up from reference TRBV9 and TRBJ2-5, is DSGVTQTPKHLITATGQRVTLRCSPRSGDLSVYWYQQSLDQGLQFLIQYYNGEERAKGNILERFSAQQFPDLHSELNLSSLELGDSALYFCASSPSGPGGVGTQYFGPGTRLLVL.

The table lists this clonotype with many counts. The rearrangement links TRBV7-9 to TRBJ1-2, with D uncertain. The V end lost 4 bases, the J end lost 5 bases, and 17 bases lay between the germline ends. The CDR3 covers 15 residues. Germline values: CDR1 SEHNR, CDR2 FQNEAQ (reference sequence). CDR3: CASSSSRERAYGYTF. The CDR3 DNA is TGTGCCAGCAGCTCCTCACGGGAGAGGGCGTATGGCTACACCTTC.

This clonotype showed up just a few times. This chain joins TRBV2 and TRBJ2-7, with D possibly matching TRBD2 (5 bases). The CDR3 loop spans 11 amino acids. CDR1 is SNHLY and CDR2 is FYNNEI in the germline V gene. V gave up 9 bases and J gave up 2 bases, with 8 bases separating them. The CDR3 sequence: CARGDPYEQYF. CDR3 nucleotide sequence: TGTGCCAGGGGAGACCCCTACGAGCAGTACTTC.

For the CDR3, the DNA is TGCGCCAGCAGCCTAGTAGCGGGAGCTGGCGATGAGCAGTTCTTC. Amino acid sequence: CASSLVAGAGDEQFF. The chain joins TRBV4-1 to TRBJ2-1; 9 nucleotides match TRBD2. Per germline, CDR1 MGHRA and CDR2 YSYEKL. This CDR3 contains 15 residues. V lost 4 bases, J lost 8 bases, and 9 bases stayed unmatched.

This clonotype showed up many times. The chain couples TRBV5-1 to TRBJ2-5, with D uncertain. V was trimmed by 2 bases and J by 5 bases, leaving 7 bases between them. This CDR3 has 12 residues. Germline V gives CDR1 SGHRS, CDR2 YFSETQ. CDR3 coding DNA: TGCGCCAGCAGCTTCCAGGATGAGACCCAGTACTTC. This encodes CASSFQDETQYF.

This chain joins TRBV15 and TRBJ2-1; 7 bases agree with TRBD2. The V gene's germline CDR1 is LNHNV and CDR2 YYDKDF (reference sequence). The junction had 9 bases not matched to a gene; V was cut back by 4 bases and J by 6 bases. The CDR3 sequence is 15 residues long. This CDR3 reads CATSTPGREFNEQFF. The CDR3 nucleotides read TGTGCCACCAGCACTCCAGGGCGGGAGTTCAATGAGCAGTTCTTC.

The V gene is TRBV24-1, the J gene TRBJ2-1, with D possibly being TRBD1 (5 bases). V was pared by 6 bases and J by 0 bases, with 14 bases between. This CDR3 comprises 16 residues. CDR1 is KGHDR, CDR2 SFDVKD, per germline. For the CDR3, the DNA is TGTGCCACCAGTTTAGGGGCGCCTCCCTCCTACAATGAGCAGTTCTTC. Amino acid sequence: CATSLGAPPSYNEQFF.

Of note for this clonotype: A much more abundant neighbour one base away suggests this may be a read error. The chain recombines TRBV6-5 with TRBJ2-1, with no clear D. Germline values: CDR1 MNHEY, CDR2 SVGAGI. CDR3 length: 14 residues. Trimming took 4 bases from V and 5 from J, leaving 12 bases between them. The CDR3 spells CASSSVTGDNEQFF. DNA of the CDR3: TGTGCCAGCAGTTCCGTCACTGGTGACAATGAGCAGTTCTTC.

The gene calls are TRBV27 and TRBJ2-7; unclear D gene. Trimming took 5 bases from V and 4 from J, leaving 9 bases between them. Germline V gene data show CDR1 as MNHEY and CDR2 as SMNVEV (reference sequence). The CDR3 extends over 12 amino acids. The CDR3 DNA reads as TGTGCCAGCAGTATTCCCGGTTACGAGCAGTACTTC. Protein sequence: CASSIPGYEQYF.

The sample holds a few counts of this clonotype. V usage is TRBV3-1 and J usage is TRBJ2-1; 8 nucleotides match TRBD2. Germline V gene data show CDR1 as LGHDT and CDR2 as YNNKEL (reference sequence). CDR3 size: 17 residues. V was pared by 0 bases and J by 6 bases, with 10 bases of the junction left unmatched. For the CDR3, the DNA is TGTGCCAGCAGCCAAGAAGACTGGCTAGCGGGCGGCAATGAGCAGTTCTTC. It encodes CASSQEDWLAGGNEQFF.

Notes on this clonotype: A much larger clonotype is one base distant, so this may be a read error. J is TRBJ2-7 and V is TRBV5-1, with D perhaps matching TRBD1 (6 bases). Germline V gene lookup returns CDR1 SGHRS and CDR2 YFSETQ. The CDR3 consists of 14 residues. In DNA form, the CDR3 reads TGCACCAGCAGCCTAAGACAGGCCACCTACGAGCAGTACTTC. It translates to CTSSLRQATYEQYF.

This clonotype was recorded a few times. The chain recombines TRBV7-6 with TRBJ2-1, with TRBD2 matching 9 bases. The CDR3 loop spans 16 amino acids. Germline-derived CDR1 and CDR2 are SGHVS and FNYEAQ. Trimming took 5 bases from V and 1 from J; bases not matched to a gene: 6. DNA of the CDR3: TGTGCCAGCAGCAGGGGGGCGGGAGGGTCCTACAATGAGCAGTTCTTC. Its protein is CASSRGAGGSYNEQFF.

CDR3 in amino acids: CSARGTGHYGYTF. The CDR3 bases are TGCAGTGCTAGAGGGACAGGGCACTATGGCTACACCTTC. The chain links TRBV20-1 to TRBJ1-2, with 8 bases that match TRBD1. The CDR3 spans 13 residues. Germline CDR1 and CDR2: DFQATT and SNEGSKA (reference sequence). The J segment lost 3 bases and the V segment lost 1 base, leaving 1 base of the junction unmatched.

This clonotype was observed many times. The chain employs TRBV4-2 and TRBJ2-4; no clear D. The CDR3 is made up of 16 amino acids. Trimming took 0 bases from V and 3 from J, leaving 12 bases between them. CDR1 and CDR2 from the germline V gene are LGHNA and YNFKEQ. In DNA form, the CDR3 reads TGTGCCAGCAGCCAAGATCTGGGAAGGGTCAAAAACATTCAGTACTTC. It codes for CASSQDLGRVKNIQYF.

There are many counts of this clonotype. The chain carries TRBV7-9 and TRBJ2-1; TRBD1 matches 10 bases. The CDR3 extends over 16 amino acids. Trimming cost V 4 bases and J 7 bases; bases outside gene matches: 10. Per germline, CDR1 SEHNR and CDR2 FQNEAQ (reference sequence). CDR3 in amino acids: CASSSTILGQGNEQFF. The CDR3 DNA is TGTGCCAGCAGCTCCACTATTTTGGGACAGGGGAATGAGCAGTTCTTC.

This clonotype was seen at least ten times. V is TRBV5-1 and J is TRBJ2-1; D call uncertain. The CDR3 covers 16 residues. Trimming removed 0 bases at V and 4 bases at J, with 14 bases between. Germline values: CDR1 SGHRS, CDR2 YFSETQ. The CDR3 reads CASSLGSDLRYNEQFF. CDR3 coding DNA: TGCGCCAGCAGCTTGGGATCAGACTTACGTTACAATGAGCAGTTCTTC.